One sample yielded the 13 T cell receptor beta chains listed below, sequenced in a study of shared clonotypes between healthy human individuals. Clones were sequenced by immunoSEQ multiplex PCR, and TCRdb holds only the in-frame ones, with some missing. The repertoire holds around 1.1 million clones, with approximately 80% as singletons. Material for sequencing was memory CD4+ T cells from PBMCs. Stated subset: CD45RA-negative fraction. The receptors derive from a man younger than 35 in good health. Some clones in this sample may be carry-over from other donors' samples.

The rearrangement joins TRBV27 to TRBJ1-5; D possibly corresponds to TRBD1 (6 bases). Trimming removed 6 bases from V and 1 base from J, with 13 bases in between. Germline CDR1 reads MNHEY; CDR2 reads SMNVEV (reference sequence). The CDR3 contains 15 residues. The CDR3 DNA sequence: TGTGCCAGCAGGTCGGGACACGTAAGCAATCAGCCCCAGCATTTT. It codes for CASRSGHVSNQPQHF.

The V call is TRBV5-8, the J call TRBJ1-5; 9 bases fit TRBD1. Germline CDR1 SGHTS, CDR2 YDEGEE. This CDR3 contains 19 residues. V dropped 4 bases and J dropped 0; count of bases not matched to a gene: 14. CDR3: CASSPADGTGTYSNQPQHF. The CDR3 DNA reads as TGTGCCAGCAGCCCGGCGGACGGGACAGGGACATATAGCAATCAGCCCCAGCATTTT. The full variable domain, its missing parts supplied by reference TRBV5-8 and TRBJ1-5, is EAGVTQSPTHLIKTRGQQATLRCSPISGHTSVYWYQQALGLGLQFLLWYDEGEERNRGNFPPRFSGRQFPNYSSELNVNALELEDSALYLCASSPADGTGTYSNQPQHFGDGTRLSIL.

V and J are TRBV7-2 and TRBJ2-3; 10 bases agree with TRBD1. The V and J ends lost 6 bases and 0 bases, in that order; junction bases with no gene match: 15. Germline V gene lookup returns CDR1 SGHTA and CDR2 FQGNSA. The CDR3 runs to 19 residues. The CDR3 region has the DNA TGTGCCAGCAGGAATCGACCCGGGACAGGGGCGAGGAGCACAGATACGCAGTATTTT. Protein product: CASRNRPGTGARSTDTQYF.

The chain joins TRBV23-1 to TRBJ2-3; the match to TRBD2 covers 10 bases. TRBV23-1 is reported as an ORF; its role is uncertain. CDR3 length equals 16 residues. V was clipped by 6 bases and J by 0 bases; unmatched bases: 6. Here the CDR3 DNA reads TGCGCCAGCAGCCGGACTAGCGGAGGCAGCACAGATACGCAGTATTTT. Its translation: CASSRTSGGSTDTQYF.

This chain links TRBV5-4 with TRBJ2-4, with 11 bases aligning to TRBD2. In germline, CDR1 is SGHNT, CDR2 YYREEE (reference sequence). This CDR3 comprises 17 residues. With 4 bases clipped from V and 6 bases from J, the junction kept 12 bases outside the gene matches. The CDR3 sequence is CASSPGGGLAGGNIQYF. The CDR3 DNA follows: TGTGCCAGCAGCCCCGGAGGTGGACTAGCGGGCGGAAACATTCAGTACTTC.

J is TRBJ2-2 and V is TRBV30, with a possible D match to TRBD1 (8 bases). The CDR3 spans 13 residues. In germline, CDR1 is GTSNPN, CDR2 SVGIG (reference sequence). The V end was cut by 8 bases, the J end by 6 bases, with 16 bases between. The CDR3 DNA sequence: TGTGCCGGTACCACAGGGGGGGCCGGGGAGCTGTTTTTT. Translation gives CAGTTGGAGELFF.

This rearrangement joins TRBV7-9 to TRBJ2-7, with TRBD2 identical over 7 bases. Germline V gives CDR1 SEHNR, CDR2 FQNEAQ (reference sequence). The CDR3 consists of 15 residues. J was trimmed by 2 bases and V by 1 base; bases with no gene match: 5. CDR3: CASSLVLGGTYEQYF. The DNA of the CDR3 is TGTGCCAGCAGCTTAGTTCTGGGGGGGACCTACGAGCAGTACTTC.

CDR3 sequence reads: CASTRTSGSYEQYF. CDR3 nucleotides: TGTGCCAGCACCCGGACTAGCGGGAGTTACGAGCAGTACTTC. The rearrangement uses TRBV28 and TRBJ2-7; 13 positions agree with TRBD2. This CDR3 has 14 residues. The junction had 4 bases not matched to a gene; V was cut back by 7 bases and J by 4 bases. Germline loops: CDR1 MDHEN, CDR2 SYDVKM.

In its sample, this clone was seen a few times. The chain carries TRBV27 and TRBJ1-2; 10 bases are a match to TRBD1. Germline V gives CDR1 MNHEY, CDR2 SMNVEV (reference sequence). The V gene end was trimmed by 4 bases and the J gene end by 4 bases; junction bases not matched to a gene: 12. The CDR3 has 17 residues. The CDR3 here is CASSYNADRGRVYGYTF. For the CDR3, the DNA is TGTGCCAGCAGTTATAACGCCGACAGGGGGCGGGTCTATGGCTACACCTTC.

The chain couples TRBV5-1 to TRBJ1-1, with D possibly matching TRBD1 (5 bases). Germline CDR1 is SGHRS and CDR2 is YFSETQ. The ends were cut back, 4 bases at V and 6 bases at J, with 10 bases in the middle. The CDR3 runs to 12 residues. The chain's CDR3 is CASSAQGAEAFF. The CDR3 DNA reads as TGCGCCAGCAGCGCGCAGGGCGCTGAAGCTTTCTTT.

The chain has TRBV18 and TRBJ2-1; 10 nucleotides line up with TRBD2. Trimming took 3 bases from V and 8 from J; bases not matched to a gene: 4. Germline CDR1 reads KGHSH; CDR2 reads LQKENI. CDR3 length: 14 residues. The CDR3 region has the DNA TGTGCCAGCTCACCGGGACTAGCGCCCGATGAGCAGTTCTTC. Translated, it gives CASSPGLAPDEQFF.

The V call is TRBV28, the J call TRBJ2-1; D possibly corresponds to TRBD2 (6 bases). This CDR3 region has 14 residues. Trimming cost V 10 bases and J 0 bases, with 13 bases left between them. Germline V gene data show CDR1 as MDHEN and CDR2 as SYDVKM. CDR3 DNA: TGTGCCACCAAGACTAGTCGCTCCTACAATGAGCAGTTCTTC. Its protein product is CATKTSRSYNEQFF.

The J gene is TRBJ1-6, the V gene TRBV28; D uncertain. Per germline, CDR1 MDHEN and CDR2 SYDVKM. The CDR3 is 12 residues long. The V end was cut by 5 bases, the J end by 5 bases, with 4 bases between. In DNA, the CDR3 is TGTGCCAGCAGTCCCCATAATTCACCCCTCCACTTT. Residues: CASSPHNSPLHF.